A single sample is the source of the 13 T cell receptor beta chains below, sequenced in a study of blood T cell repertoires in COVID-19. TCRdb's table, derived via immunoSEQ multiplex PCR, lists solely in-frame clones and lacks some. The sample shows 190,000 or so clones, about 85% of them seen only once. Sequencing was performed on peripheral blood. The receptors stem from an elderly woman with acute or convalescent COVID-19.

There are a few counts of this clone. This chain links TRBV18 with TRBJ2-7; 7 bases fit TRBD1. Germline V gives CDR1 KGHSH, CDR2 LQKENI. The V segment lost 3 bases and the J segment 3 bases; nucleotides outside the gene matches: 8. This CDR3 region has 15 residues. Here the CDR3 reads CASSPTGTAGYEQYF. The CDR3, as DNA: TGTGCCAGCTCACCTACCGGGACAGCCGGCTACGAGCAGTACTTC.

There are a few counts of this clone. The chain carries TRBV7-2 and TRBJ1-1, with D unclear. This CDR3 has 13 amino acids. The V end lost 7 bases, the J end lost 1 base, and 10 bases lay between the germline ends. CDR1 SGHTA and CDR2 FQGNSA come from the germline V gene. CDR3 amino acids: CASTLSTNTEAFF. The CDR3 DNA sequence: TGTGCCAGCACCCTATCTACGAACACTGAAGCTTTCTTT.

The chain couples TRBV7-2 to TRBJ1-2; a possible D gene is TRBD1 (5 bases). The CDR3 sequence is 13 residues long. Germline lookup yields CDR1 SGHTA and CDR2 FQGNSA. Deletions cut 10 bases from V and 10 bases from J, with 22 bases between. CDR3 in amino acids: CAILGEGTWSYTF. In DNA form, the CDR3 reads TGTGCCATTTTAGGGGAGGGGACTTGGTCCTACACCTTC.

CDR3 loop: CASSLGRPTREAFF. In DNA form, the CDR3 reads TGTGCCAGCAGCTTGGGAAGGCCTACTAGGGAAGCTTTCTTT. The chain has TRBV5-6 and TRBJ1-1, with D uncertain. Trimming cost V 0 bases and J 8 bases, with 14 bases left between them. This CDR3 comprises 14 residues. Germline assignment: CDR1 SGHDT and CDR2 YYEEEE.

This sequence joins TRBV9 and TRBJ2-3; no firm D call. The ends were cut back, 4 bases at V and 2 bases at J, with 14 bases in the middle. Germline CDR1 and CDR2: SGDLS and YYNGEE. This CDR3 is built from 15 residues. CDR3 residues: CASSPRVDSTDTQYF. CDR3 in DNA: TGTGCCAGCAGCCCTAGAGTCGATTCCACAGATACGCAGTATTTT.

The V call is TRBV25-1, the J call TRBJ2-6; tentative D call: TRBD2 (5 bases). The CDR3 spans 17 residues. With 11 bases removed from V and 1 base from J, the gap between germline ends came to 21 bases. Germline loops: CDR1 MGHDK, CDR2 SYGVNS. The CDR3 loop reads CAAATVTGESGANVLTF. The CDR3, as DNA: TGTGCCGCGGCAACGGTAACCGGGGAATCTGGGGCCAACGTCCTGACTTTC.

V gene TRBV5-4 combines with J gene TRBJ2-3; TRBD2 matches 9 bases. CDR1 and CDR2 (germline): SGHNT, YYREEE (reference sequence). The V gene end was trimmed by 0 bases and the J gene end by 6 bases; junction bases not matched to a gene: 8. The CDR3 has 16 amino acids. This CDR3 reads CASSLGGGRASDTQYF. For the CDR3, the DNA is TGTGCCAGCAGCTTGGGGGGCGGGAGGGCCTCGGATACGCAGTATTTT.

This sequence joins TRBV11-2 and TRBJ2-7; TRBD2 matches 7 bases. Germline V gene sequence: CDR1 SGHAT, CDR2 FQNNGV. V gave up 0 bases and J gave up 4 bases; unmatched junction bases: 6. The CDR3 covers 15 residues. CDR3 protein: CASSLDLASGYEQYF. CDR3 bases: TGTGCCAGCAGCTTAGATCTGGCTAGCGGTTACGAGCAGTACTTC.

The rearrangement links TRBV9 to TRBJ1-2; no definite D call. CDR1 SGDLS and CDR2 YYNGEE come from the germline V gene. The CDR3 extends over 13 amino acids. The ends were cut back, 2 bases at V and 4 bases at J, with 9 bases in the middle. The CDR3 region has the DNA TGTGCCAGCAGCGTGGGCCCGCGCTATGGCTACACCTTC. This codes for CASSVGPRYGYTF.

This chain's CDR3 is CASSLGQPNTGELFF. The CDR3 DNA reads as TGTGCCAGCAGCTTAGGACAACCGAACACCGGGGAGCTGTTTTTT. The rearrangement links TRBV11-2 to TRBJ2-2, with D unresolved. The length of the CDR3 is 15 residues. CDR1 is SGHAT, CDR2 FQNNGV, per germline. With 1 base removed from V and 0 bases from J, the gap between germline ends came to 6 bases. Together with reference TRBV11-2 and TRBJ2-2, the CDR3 gives the full variable domain: EAGVAQSPRYKIIEKRQSVAFWCNPISGHATLYWYQQILGQGPKLLIQFQNNGVVDDSQLPKDRFSAERLKGVDSTLKIQPAKLEDSAVYLCASSLGQPNTGELFFGEGSRLTVL.

As DNA, the CDR3 is TGTGCCAGCAGCCCCGAATCGGGGGGTGTAAGCAATCAGCCCCAGCATTTT. Protein sequence: CASSPESGGVSNQPQHF. The chain joins TRBV3-1 (or the pseudogene TRBV3-2) to TRBJ1-5; D is possibly TRBD1 (5 bases). The V and J ends lost 4 bases and 1 base respectively, with 17 bases between them. Looked up from germline, CDR1 is LGHDT and CDR2 is YNNKEL (reference sequence). The length of the CDR3 is 17 residues.

J is TRBJ1-1 and V is TRBV2; D possibly corresponds to TRBD1 (6 bases). The CDR3 has 13 residues. Germline CDR1 is SNHLY and CDR2 is FYNNEI. V dropped 7 bases and J dropped 5 bases, with 14 bases sitting between them. This CDR3 is CASNYRARTEAFF. CDR3 DNA sequence: TGTGCCAGCAACTACAGGGCTCGGACTGAAGCTTTCTTT.

V gene TRBV10-3 combines with J gene TRBJ2-1, with D possibly TRBD2 on 5 matching bases. In germline, CDR1 is ENHRY, CDR2 SYGVKD. The CDR3 is 12 residues long. V lost 0 bases to trimming and J lost 8 bases, with 5 bases between them. The CDR3 nucleotides read TGTGCCATCAGTGAGTCCGGGGATGAGCAGTTCTTC. Its translation: CAISESGDEQFF.